This T cell receptor (beta chain) emerged from a study of a mutant IDH1 vaccine in newly diagnosed glioma. Study in general: Patients were pretreated with radiotherapy, temozolomide, or both, mostly both.

In regard to this clone: Its antigen remains unidentified.

From germline, CDR1 is SGHRS and CDR2 YFSETQ. This CDR3 contains 14 residues. With V trimmed by 3 bases and J by 3 bases, 1 base remained unmatched. The time point: week 5, during vaccination. Each dose of the vaccine consisted of 300 ug of mutant IDH1 20-mer peptide, with topical imiquimod. Assay: immunoSEQ multiplex PCR; the TCRdb copy retains only in-frame clones and omits some. The repertoire holds fewer than 35,000 clones, with approximately 53% as singletons. The chain couples TRBV5-1 to TRBJ2-2, with 8 bases fitting TRBD1. This receptor was identified in a woman aged 18 to 35 with glioma. The sequencing here drew on PBMCs, taken from a glioma patient whose treatment included an IDH1 peptide vaccine. The chain's CDR3 is CASSWTGHTGELFF. The CDR3 bases are TGCGCCAGCAGCTGGACAGGGCACACCGGGGAGCTGTTTTTT.